Below are 23 T cell receptor beta chains sequenced from a single sample in a study of beta chain features in type 1 diabetes. Expressed TCRB transcripts were sequenced because the entire RNA isolate underwent reverse transcription. Assay: immunoSEQ multiplex PCR; the TCRdb copy retains only in-frame clones and omits some. Among about 5,700 clones listed, 70% to 75% were seen once. Sequencing was done on a sample of Tregs from blood. The receptors shown here come from a man younger than 30 in good health.

The V call is TRBV20-1, the J call TRBJ1-2, with unresolved D. V was clipped by 8 bases and J by 5 bases, with 12 bases between them. Germline V gives CDR1 DFQATT, CDR2 SNEGSKA (reference sequence). CDR3 size: 11 residues. CDR3 bases: TGCAGTCCCTCCTCGACTTATGGCTACACCTTC. It codes for CSPSSTYGYTF.

This chain connects TRBV18 to TRBJ1-2; D is possibly TRBD1 (5 bases). Germline-derived CDR1 and CDR2 are KGHSH and LQKENI. The CDR3 length is 13 residues. With 3 bases removed from V and 2 bases from J, the gap between germline ends came to 7 bases. CDR3 sequence reads: CASSPGGNYGYTF. In DNA, the CDR3 is TGTGCCAGCTCACCGGGGGGGAACTATGGCTACACCTTC.

For the CDR3, the DNA is TGCGCCAGCAGCTTTAGAGGGGCAGCGGGTCTCGTGAGCACAGATACGCAGTATTTT. It translates to CASSFRGAAGLVSTDTQYF. This chain uses TRBV5-1 with TRBJ2-3; possible D gene TRBD2, 6 bases. Trimming stripped 2 bases from V and 0 bases from J, with 22 bases between. In germline, CDR1 is SGHRS, CDR2 YFSETQ. CDR3 length: 19 amino acids.

The gene calls are TRBV27 and TRBJ1-2; 7 bases agree with TRBD1. Germline trimming cut 3 bases from V and 5 bases from J; bases unmatched to any gene: 6. The CDR3 covers 14 residues. In germline, CDR1 is MNHEY, CDR2 SMNVEV (reference sequence). The CDR3 DNA follows: TGTGCCAGCAGTTTTTCGACAGGGCCTTATGGCTACACCTTC. Translation: CASSFSTGPYGYTF.

The rearrangement links TRBV28 to TRBJ2-1; D is undetermined. V lost 3 bases, J lost 1 base, and 10 bases lay in between. Germline CDR1 is MDHEN and CDR2 is SYDVKM. The CDR3 runs 15 residues. The CDR3: CASSFGGQSYNEQFF. The CDR3 nucleotides are TGTGCCAGCAGTTTCGGCGGTCAATCCTACAATGAGCAGTTCTTC.

The genes are TRBV15 and TRBJ2-3, with D maybe TRBD2 (6 bases). This CDR3 has 17 residues. The germline CDR1 and CDR2 sequences are LNHNV and YYDKDF (reference sequence). The V gene lost 5 bases and the J gene lost 2 bases, with 20 bases spanning the gap. The CDR3 here is CATSRFQGLNPTDTQYF. The CDR3 bases are TGTGCCACCAGCCGATTTCAGGGACTCAACCCCACAGATACGCAGTATTTT.

This rearrangement joins TRBV10-3 to TRBJ2-5, with 12 bases aligning to TRBD2. J lost 3 bases, V lost 3 bases, and 2 bases had no gene match. The CDR3 is 15 residues long. Germline CDR1 ENHRY, CDR2 SYGVKD. Written as DNA, the CDR3 is TGTGCCATCAGTGAACTAGCGGGGGGAAAAGAGACCCAGTACTTC. Translated: CAISELAGGKETQYF.

V usage is TRBV5-1 and J usage is TRBJ2-7; 12 nucleotides agree with TRBD2. The germline CDR1 and CDR2 sequences are SGHRS and YFSETQ. The CDR3 has 14 amino acids. V shed 0 bases, J shed 6 bases, and the junction held 1 base outside the gene matches. CDR3 sequence: CASSLGTSGAEQYF. The CDR3 coding sequence is TGCGCCAGCAGCTTGGGGACTAGCGGGGCCGAGCAGTACTTC.

The chain combines TRBV7-2 with TRBJ2-1; D gene uncertain. CDR1 SGHTA and CDR2 FQGNSA come from the germline V gene. V was pared by 2 bases and J by 9 bases, with 11 bases between. This CDR3 region has 13 residues. The CDR3 bases are TGTGCCAGCAGCTTATCGGTACGCGGTGAGCAGTTCTTC. It specifies CASSLSVRGEQFF.

The chain combines TRBV7-3 with TRBJ2-2, with 14 bases matching TRBD2. The CDR3 runs to 17 residues. V dropped 3 bases and J dropped 4; count of bases not matched to a gene: 4. Looked up from germline, CDR1 is SGHTA and CDR2 is FQGTGA. CDR3 region: CASSFLGLAGGTGELFF. In nucleotides, the CDR3 is TGTGCCAGCAGCTTCCTTGGACTAGCGGGGGGCACCGGGGAGCTGTTTTTT.

The sample holds a few counts of this clone. V and J are TRBV10-3 and TRBJ2-7; 9 positions match TRBD1. Looked up from germline, CDR1 is ENHRY and CDR2 is SYGVKD. CDR3 size: 15 residues. The trim removed 5 bases at V and 1 base at J, leaving 6 bases unmatched. CDR3 sequence: CAISPGQGNSYEQYF. The CDR3 DNA reads as TGTGCCATCAGTCCGGGACAGGGTAATTCCTACGAGCAGTACTTC.

The chain joins TRBV28 to TRBJ2-7, with D possibly being TRBD2 (6 bases). V was cut by 2 bases and J by 3 bases, with 11 bases left in between. From germline, CDR1 is MDHEN and CDR2 SYDVKM. The CDR3 runs to 14 residues. The CDR3 here is CASSLGGPLYEQYF. The CDR3 DNA reads as TGTGCCAGCAGTTTAGGAGGGCCTCTCTACGAGCAGTACTTC.

This clone was counted once. V is TRBV7-9 and J is TRBJ2-5, with D possibly being TRBD2 (5 bases). This CDR3 contains 16 residues. Germline-derived CDR1 and CDR2 are SEHNR and FQNEAQ (reference sequence). V was shortened by 5 bases and J by 5 bases, with 21 bases between the two germline ends. The CDR3 bases are TGTGCCAGCAGCAACCAGATAGGGAGCCCGGTGGAGACCCAGTACTTC. This gives the protein CASSNQIGSPVETQYF.

This rearrangement joins TRBV6-1 to TRBJ1-1, with unresolved D. Germline CDR1 and CDR2: MNHNS and SASEGT. V was pared by 6 bases and J by 8 bases, with 16 bases between. The CDR3 extends over 13 amino acids. CDR3 protein: CASSVSNGLEAFF. The CDR3 DNA reads as TGTGCCAGCAGCGTGAGCAACGGTCTCGAAGCTTTCTTT.

This clone appeared a single time. The chain is built from TRBV7-6 and TRBJ2-2; TRBD2 matches 8 bases. Germline CDR1 and CDR2: SGHVS and FNYEAQ. Trimming at V came to 3 bases and at J to 5 bases, leaving 11 bases not matched to a gene. This CDR3 contains 17 residues. The CDR3 nucleotides are TGTGCCAGCAGCTTTCCGGGAGGTAGCGGGGTGACCGGGGAGCTGTTTTTT. It translates to CASSFPGGSGVTGELFF. Full variable domain (remainder filled in from reference TRBV7-6 and TRBJ2-2): GAGVSQSPRYKVTKRGQDVALRCDPISGHVSLYWYRQALGQGPEFLTYFNYEAQQDKSGLPNDRFSAERPEGSISTLTIQRTEQRDSAMYRCASSFPGGSGVTGELFFGEGSRLTVL.

This clone showed up just a few times. The chain recombines TRBV6-6 with TRBJ1-2; 9 bases align to TRBD1. The CDR3 has 14 residues. Germline values: CDR1 MNHNY, CDR2 SVGAGI (reference sequence). Germline trimming cut 5 bases from V and 1 base from J; bases unmatched to any gene: 2. The CDR3 DNA reads TGTGCCAGCAGTGCGACAGGGGGTAACTATGGCTACACCTTC. This codes for CASSATGGNYGYTF.

This chain joins TRBV7-2 and TRBJ2-7; D is ambiguous. Germline V gene data show CDR1 as SGHTA and CDR2 as FQGNSA. Trimming cost V 1 base and J 1 base, with 8 bases left between them. The length of the CDR3 is 14 residues. The DNA for the CDR3 is TGTGCCAGCAGCTTAGGTCCCGGTTCCTACGAGCAGTACTTC. This translates into CASSLGPGSYEQYF.

This chain joins TRBV2 and TRBJ2-1; 8 bases align to TRBD2. The V and J ends lost 5 bases and 7 bases, in that order; junction bases with no gene match: 10. From germline, CDR1 is SNHLY and CDR2 FYNNEI. There are 15 residues in the CDR3. The CDR3: CASSTAGAPENEQFF. The CDR3 bases are TGTGCCAGCAGTACAGCGGGGGCCCCAGAGAATGAGCAGTTCTTC.

This chain links TRBV9 with TRBJ1-2; a possible D gene is TRBD1 (6 bases). This CDR3 is built from 15 residues. V lost 3 bases and J 1 base, leaving 13 bases between the germline ends. The V gene's germline CDR1 is SGDLS and CDR2 YYNGEE. CDR3 residues: CASSAGHTNNYGYTF. As DNA, the CDR3 is TGTGCCAGCAGCGCGGGACACACCAATAACTATGGCTACACCTTC. The full variable domain, its missing parts supplied by reference TRBV9 and TRBJ1-2, is DSGVTQTPKHLITATGQRVTLRCSPRSGDLSVYWYQQSLDQGLQFLIQYYNGEERAKGNILERFSAQQFPDLHSELNLSSLELGDSALYFCASSAGHTNNYGYTFGSGTRLTVV.

This chain connects TRBV19 to TRBJ1-5; D uncertain. Looked up from germline, CDR1 is LNHDA and CDR2 is SQIVND (reference sequence). CDR3 length: 15 amino acids. V gave up 3 bases and J gave up 1 base, with 10 bases separating them. CDR3 in DNA: TGTGCCAGTAGTATCTCCAGACTGAGCAATCAGCCCCAGCATTTT. Translation gives CASSISRLSNQPQHF.

The rearrangement links TRBV27 to TRBJ2-3; D is undetermined. V lost 3 bases and J lost 6, with 7 bases in between. The CDR3 totals 12 residues. Per the germline V gene, CDR1 is MNHEY and CDR2 is SMNVEV (reference sequence). DNA of the CDR3: TGTGCCAGCAGTTTCCCCCAGGATACGCAGTATTTT. This translates into CASSFPQDTQYF.

The V gene is TRBV7-9, the J gene TRBJ2-1; D unclear. CDR1 and CDR2 (germline): SEHNR, FQNEAQ (reference sequence). The CDR3 is made up of 12 amino acids. V was trimmed by 1 base and J by 6 bases, leaving 4 bases between them. The CDR3 sequence is CASSLVVNEQFF. The DNA for the CDR3 is TGTGCCAGCAGCTTAGTCGTCAATGAGCAGTTCTTC.

The chain carries TRBV7-9 and TRBJ2-3; 10 nucleotides align to TRBD2. V lost 3 bases to trimming and J lost 6 bases; unmatched junction nucleotides: 18. This CDR3 is 19 amino acids long. Germline CDR1 reads SEHNR; CDR2 reads FQNEAQ (reference sequence). In nucleotides, the CDR3 is TGTGCCAGCAGCTTGCACGCGACCTCCGGAGCGGGGGGGCGGGATACGCAGTATTTT. This sequence encodes CASSLHATSGAGGRDTQYF.